A selection of T cell receptor beta chains follows, all from one sample in a study of vaccination and CD4 T cells after COVID-19. TCRdb reanalysed the PCR reads using MiXCR and keeps one entry per CDR3 protein. The sample lists approximately 14,000 distinct CDR3 sequences, around 40% occurring once. These receptors' targets are unknown. The source material was CD4+ T cells from blood, cultured in vitro. Receptor source: a human donor who had recovered from COVID-19. Both conserved end residues are part of each CDR3. The order of the fields is J gene, D gene, clone size, V gene, CDR3 protein, CDR3 DNA. D genes are given only for firm matches. Only some rows state a clone size, as once, few, many or a class for expanded clones.

J: TRBJ2-2; D: NA; size: NA; V: TRBV6-1; CDR3: CASSFRRGVGRYTGELFF; DNA: TGTGCCAGCAGCTTCAGACGAGGGGTGGGACGGTACACCGGGGAGCTGTTTTTT
J: TRBJ2-7; D: TRBD2; size: NA; V: TRBV15; CDR3: CATSREIGASGSGEQYF; DNA: TGTGCCACCAGCAGAGAGATTGGGGCTAGCGGGAGCGGCGAGCAGTACTTC
J: TRBJ2-7; D: TRBD2; size: NA; V: TRBV7-2; CDR3: CASSWTSAYEQYF; DNA: TGTGCCAGCAGCTGGACTAGCGCCTACGAGCAGTACTTC
J: TRBJ2-5; D: NA; size: NA; V: TRBV5-4; CDR3: CATGWTLQETQYF; DNA: TGTGCCACTGGGTGGACGCTACAAGAGACCCAGTACTTC
J: TRBJ2-2; D: TRBD2; size: NA; V: TRBV30; CDR3: CAWSVASGRTGELFF; DNA: TGTGCCTGGAGTGTCGCTAGCGGGAGGACCGGGGAGCTGTTTTTT
J: TRBJ2-1; D: NA; size: NA; V: TRBV19; CDR3: CASSPPLNNEQFF; DNA: TGTGCCAGTAGTCCCCCTCTTAACAATGAGCAGTTCTTC
J: TRBJ1-2; D: TRBD1; size: NA; V: TRBV7-9; CDR3: CASSTRQGLGYTF; DNA: TGTGCCAGCAGCACCCGACAGGGTCTCGGCTACACCTTC
J: TRBJ1-2; D: NA; size: NA; V: TRBV30; CDR3: CAWSVSLSYGYTF; DNA: TGTGCCTGGAGTGTAAGTCTGAGTTATGGCTACACCTTC
J: TRBJ1-2; D: TRBD1; size: NA; V: TRBV28; CDR3: CASRIGTGGAINYGYTF; DNA: TGTGCCAGCAGAATCGGGACAGGGGGCGCGATTAACTATGGCTACACCTTC
J: TRBJ2-7; D: TRBD2; size: few; V: TRBV20-1; CDR3: CSASGKGGGSYEQYF; DNA: TGCAGTGCTAGCGGAAAGGGCGGGGGATCCTACGAGCAGTACTTC
J: TRBJ2-3; D: NA; size: few; V: TRBV5-1; CDR3: CASTTAWRSTDTQYF; DNA: TGCGCCAGCACTACGGCCTGGCGGTCCACAGATACGCAGTATTTT
J: TRBJ2-3; D: NA; size: NA; V: TRBV5-8; CDR3: CASTKGGAKTDTQYF; DNA: TGTGCCAGCACGAAAGGGGGGGCCAAAACAGATACGCAGTATTTT
J: TRBJ2-2; D: NA; size: NA; V: TRBV7-3; CDR3: CASSPRRGQNTGELFF; DNA: TGTGCCAGCAGCCCCCGACGGGGGCAGAACACCGGGGAGCTGTTTTTT
J: TRBJ2-3; D: TRBD2; size: NA; V: TRBV10-3; CDR3: CAISVGLAGGPGDTQYF; DNA: TGTGCCATCAGTGTAGGACTAGCGGGAGGGCCAGGAGATACGCAGTATTTT
J: TRBJ2-2; D: NA; size: few; V: TRBV30; CDR3: CAWRGTSNTGELFF; DNA: TGTGCCTGGAGGGGGACAAGCAACACCGGGGAGCTGTTTTTT
J: TRBJ2-7; D: TRBD2; size: NA; V: TRBV5-1; CDR3: CASSTGLAGPSYEQYF; DNA: TGCGCCAGCAGCACGGGACTAGCGGGCCCCAGCTACGAGCAGTACTTC
J: TRBJ2-5; D: NA; size: few; V: TRBV7-7; CDR3: CASSTTGSETQYF; DNA: TGTGCCAGCAGTACCACTGGGTCGGAGACCCAGTACTTC
J: TRBJ2-5; D: NA; size: once; V: TRBV20-1; CDR3: CSARPGPETQYF; DNA: TGCAGTGCTAGACCGGGACCAGAGACCCAGTACTTC
J: TRBJ2-1; D: NA; size: NA; V: TRBV25-1; CDR3: CASRRTGTDNEQFF; DNA: TGTGCCAGCAGGAGAACCGGGACTGACAATGAGCAGTTCTTC
J: TRBJ2-3; D: TRBD2; size: NA; V: TRBV6-1; CDR3: CASSPLAGGTDTQYF; DNA: TGTGCCAGCAGCCCGTTAGCGGGAGGCACAGATACGCAGTATTTT
J: TRBJ2-3; D: NA; size: NA; V: TRBV15; CDR3: CATSRPQGFPTSRNTQYF; DNA: TGTGCCACCAGCAGACCTCAGGGGTTCCCTACCTCACGTAATACGCAGTATTTT
J: TRBJ1-2; D: NA; size: NA; V: TRBV30; CDR3: CAWSVRLLGEDGYTF; DNA: TGTGCCTGGAGTGTCCGACTTTTGGGGGAGGACGGCTACACCTTC
J: TRBJ2-7; D: NA; size: NA; V: TRBV18; CDR3: CASSPNRALSYEQYF; DNA: TGTGCCAGCTCGCCAAACAGGGCGCTAAGCTACGAGCAGTACTTC
J: TRBJ1-2; D: NA; size: NA; V: TRBV2; CDR3: CASRRDEYGYTF; DNA: TGTGCCAGCAGACGAGACGAGTATGGCTACACCTTC
J: TRBJ2-2; D: TRBD2; size: few; V: TRBV20-1; CDR3: CSAPKPGLAFTGELFF; DNA: TGCAGTGCTCCGAAACCGGGACTAGCGTTCACCGGGGAGCTGTTTTTT
J: TRBJ2-7; D: TRBD2; size: NA; V: TRBV28; CDR3: CASHKRKSGRNYEQYF; DNA: TGTGCCAGCCATAAAAGAAAGAGCGGGAGGAACTACGAGCAGTACTTC
J: TRBJ2-2; D: NA; size: NA; V: TRBV15; CDR3: CATSRAWGRDTGELFF; DNA: TGTGCCACCAGCAGAGCTTGGGGGCGGGACACCGGGGAGCTGTTTTTT
J: TRBJ2-4; D: NA; size: NA; V: TRBV7-9; CDR3: CASSPRDIQYF; DNA: TGTGCCAGCAGCCCCAGGGACATTCAGTACTTC
J: TRBJ2-5; D: NA; size: NA; V: TRBV2; CDR3: CASGTDVQETQYF; DNA: TGTGCCAGCGGAACGGACGTTCAAGAGACCCAGTACTTC
J: TRBJ1-1; D: NA; size: NA; V: TRBV4-2; CDR3: CASSQEWVPTEAFF; DNA: TGTGCCAGCAGCCAAGAGTGGGTTCCCACTGAAGCTTTCTTT
J: TRBJ2-1; D: NA; size: NA; V: TRBV28; CDR3: CASSLRGGSYNEQFF; DNA: TGTGCCAGCAGTTTAAGGGGGGGCTCCTACAATGAGCAGTTCTTC
J: TRBJ2-7; D: NA; size: NA; V: TRBV30; CDR3: CAWSASYEQYF; DNA: TGTGCCTGGAGTGCCTCCTACGAGCAGTACTTC
J: TRBJ2-7; D: NA; size: NA; V: TRBV28; CDR3: CASSPGTNYEQYF; DNA: TGTGCCAGCAGTCCCGGGACCAACTACGAGCAGTACTTC
J: TRBJ2-5; D: TRBD2; size: NA; V: TRBV6-1; CDR3: CASSEAPSGPQETQYF; DNA: TGTGCCAGCAGTGAAGCTCCTAGCGGCCCCCAAGAGACCCAGTACTTC
J: TRBJ2-7; D: NA; size: NA; V: TRBV19; CDR3: CASSIAQGNEQYF; DNA: TGTGCCAGTAGTATAGCCCAGGGTAACGAGCAGTACTTC
J: TRBJ2-2; D: NA; size: NA; V: TRBV27; CDR3: CASRIAGYAGELFF; DNA: TGTGCCAGCAGAATAGCAGGGTACGCCGGGGAGCTGTTTTTT
J: TRBJ2-5; D: NA; size: NA; V: TRBV7-7; CDR3: CASSMGRGQETQYF; DNA: TGTGCCAGCAGTATGGGGCGGGGACAAGAGACCCAGTACTTC
J: TRBJ2-7; D: TRBD2; size: NA; V: TRBV10-1; CDR3: CASSDGLADTYEQYF; DNA: TGCGCCAGCAGTGATGGGCTAGCGGATACCTACGAGCAGTACTTC
J: TRBJ2-3; D: NA; size: NA; V: TRBV2; CDR3: CASSPQGSETDTQYF; DNA: TGTGCCAGCAGCCCCCAGGGTTCAGAGACAGATACGCAGTATTTT
J: TRBJ1-5; D: NA; size: medium-sized; V: TRBV20-1; CDR3: CSARDRYNQPQHF; DNA: TGCAGTGCTAGAGACAGGTACAATCAGCCCCAGCATTTT